These T cell receptor beta chains were read from a single sample in a study of response to subunit inactivated influenza vaccine. TCRdb processed the RT-PCR reads anew with MiXCR; each CDR3 protein has one entry. This table holds 650,000 to 700,000 distinct CDR3 sequences, around 16% found once. The source was PBMCs from blood, collected 11 to 12 days after vaccination. These receptors were collected from a man aged 45-65 years who received an inactivated influenza vaccine. The CDR3 runs from the conserved cysteine through the conserved F or W. The D gene is left open where the match is weak. The listing skips clone size in some rows; elsewhere it reads once, few, many or a size class.

DNA: TGTGCCAGCAGTTTCGGGGAAAGCTCCTACGAGCAGTACTTC; CDR3: CASSFGESSYEQYF; V: TRBV12-3/TRBV12-4; size: few; D: NA; J: TRBJ2-7
DNA: TGTGCCAGCAGCCAAAACCCGATGGATACGCAGTATTTT; CDR3: CASSQNPMDTQYF; V: TRBV7-3; size: NA; D: NA; J: TRBJ2-3
DNA: TGCGCCAGCAGCCTCAGCGGGATCTCCTACAATGAGCAGTTCTTC; CDR3: CASSLSGISYNEQFF; V: TRBV5-1; size: few; D: TRBD2; J: TRBJ2-1
DNA: TGTGCCAGCAGCCTGAGGACAGGAAGGAATCTTGGGAACACTGAAGCTTTCTTT; CDR3: CASSLRTGRNLGNTEAFF; V: TRBV5-5; size: NA; D: TRBD1; J: TRBJ1-1
DNA: TGTGCCAGCAGCCCCACCCGTGGGACCTTGGACCAAGCTTTCTTT; CDR3: CASSPTRGTLDQAFF; V: TRBV7-9; size: many; D: NA; J: TRBJ1-1
DNA: TGTGCCAGCAGCTTGGCGGGAGGGGCAGAGACCCAGTACTTC; CDR3: CASSLAGGAETQYF; V: TRBV11-3; size: few; D: TRBD2; J: TRBJ2-5
DNA: TGTGCCAGCAGCTTAGGACTAGCGGGGACGCATAGTACGCAGTATTTT; CDR3: CASSLGLAGTHSTQYF; V: TRBV7-8; size: NA; D: TRBD2; J: TRBJ2-3
DNA: TGTGCCAGCAGCCCGATGTTGGAGGGAGGGAAGTTGTCCTACGAGCAGTACTTC; CDR3: CASSPMLEGGKLSYEQYF; V: TRBV11-2; size: NA; D: TRBD2; J: TRBJ2-7
DNA: TGTGCCAGCAGGCCGGGACTAGCGGGGACCAATGAGCAGTTCTTC; CDR3: CASRPGLAGTNEQFF; V: TRBV12-3/TRBV12-4; size: few; D: TRBD2; J: TRBJ2-1
DNA: TGTGCCAGCAGCCCTACAGGGACTAGGTTCAATGAGCAGTTCTTC; CDR3: CASSPTGTRFNEQFF; V: TRBV7-2; size: NA; D: TRBD2; J: TRBJ2-1
DNA: TGTGCCAGCAGTCTCGCCCTCGGCAATGAGCAGTTCTTC; CDR3: CASSLALGNEQFF; V: TRBV6-1; size: many; D: NA; J: TRBJ2-1
DNA: TGTGCCAGCAGTTTACGGGGCAACCGAGGGGGGAACACTGAAGCTTTCTTT; CDR3: CASSLRGNRGGNTEAFF; V: TRBV27; size: few; D: NA; J: TRBJ1-1
DNA: TGTGCCAGCAGCGGCTATTTCTACGAGCAGTACTTC; CDR3: CASSGYFYEQYF; V: TRBV2; size: few; D: NA; J: TRBJ2-7
DNA: TGTGCCAGCAGCTTAGTGGGGGGGCCGCACGAGCAGTACTTC; CDR3: CASSLVGGPHEQYF; V: TRBV7-2; size: once; D: NA; J: TRBJ2-7
DNA: TGTGCCACCAGCAGAGATACCAAGTCCTATGGCTACACCTTC; CDR3: CATSRDTKSYGYTF; V: TRBV15; size: few; D: NA; J: TRBJ1-2
DNA: TGTGCCACCAGTGATTCCGGGACAGCGGCTTACGAGCAGTACTTC; CDR3: CATSDSGTAAYEQYF; V: TRBV24-1; size: NA; D: TRBD1; J: TRBJ2-7
DNA: TGTGCCAGCAGCCCCCCGGGACGGGGCTTCTACGAGCAGTACTTC; CDR3: CASSPPGRGFYEQYF; V: TRBV6-2/TRBV6-3; size: NA; D: NA; J: TRBJ2-7
DNA: TGTGCCACCAGTGATTTTAGGGGAGGGCAGGATGAGCAGTTCTTC; CDR3: CATSDFRGGQDEQFF; V: TRBV24-1; size: NA; D: TRBD2; J: TRBJ2-1
DNA: TGTGCCAGCAGCGTCGGAGCGGGTAGCTCCTACAATGAGCAGTTCTTC; CDR3: CASSVGAGSSYNEQFF; V: TRBV9; size: few; D: NA; J: TRBJ2-1
DNA: TGTGCCAGCAGCTTGGAAGCAGGGGAAAACACCGGGGAGCTGTTTTTT; CDR3: CASSLEAGENTGELFF; V: TRBV5-4; size: once; D: NA; J: TRBJ2-2
DNA: TGTGCCAGCAGTTCCGAAGATAGCTCCTACAATGAGCAGTTCTTC; CDR3: CASSSEDSSYNEQFF; V: TRBV6-5; size: NA; D: NA; J: TRBJ2-1
DNA: TGCAGTGCAACGGGACTAGCGGGAGGGTTTGACGGGGAGCTGTTTTTT; CDR3: CSATGLAGGFDGELFF; V: TRBV20-1; size: few; D: TRBD2; J: TRBJ2-2
DNA: TGTGCCAGCAGTTTGGGACTAGCGGGGAATCACGGGGAGCTGTTTTTT; CDR3: CASSLGLAGNHGELFF; V: TRBV12-3/TRBV12-4; size: few; D: TRBD2; J: TRBJ2-2
DNA: TGTGCCAGCAGTCATGGGGAGTTATCGGGCTACACCTTC; CDR3: CASSHGELSGYTF; V: TRBV6-2/TRBV6-3; size: NA; D: NA; J: TRBJ1-2
DNA: TGTGCCAGCAGCTCCCCCAGGGCCGTCTCCTACAATGAGCAGTTCTTC; CDR3: CASSSPRAVSYNEQFF; V: TRBV7-8; size: few; D: NA; J: TRBJ2-1
DNA: TGTGCCAGCACCCTTAGCGGAATCTACGAGCAGTACTTC; CDR3: CASTLSGIYEQYF; V: TRBV6-2/TRBV6-3; size: few; D: NA; J: TRBJ2-7
DNA: TGTGCCTGGATGAAGCGAAGATCCCACAATGAGCAGTTCTTC; CDR3: CAWMKRRSHNEQFF; V: TRBV30; size: few; D: NA; J: TRBJ2-1
DNA: TGCAGCATAAAGGACTCTGACACTGAAGCTTTCTTT; CDR3: CSIKDSDTEAFF; V: TRBV29-1; size: NA; D: NA; J: TRBJ1-1
DNA: TGTGCCAGCAGCCCAACAGGGGGCGCGGAGTCACCCCTCCACTTT; CDR3: CASSPTGGAESPLHF; V: TRBV3-1; size: NA; D: TRBD1; J: TRBJ1-6
DNA: TGTGCCAGCAGCGTAGGGGACTTTACCGGGGAGCTGTTTTTT; CDR3: CASSVGDFTGELFF; V: TRBV9; size: NA; D: NA; J: TRBJ2-2
DNA: TGCGCCAGCAGCCTGCGGACTGCCTACGAGCAGTACTTC; CDR3: CASSLRTAYEQYF; V: TRBV4-1; size: few; D: NA; J: TRBJ2-7
DNA: TGTGCCAGCACTAGACAGGGGAACACCGGGGAGCTGTTTTTT; CDR3: CASTRQGNTGELFF; V: TRBV12-3/TRBV12-4; size: many; D: TRBD1; J: TRBJ2-2
DNA: TGCGCCAGCAGCCCCGAACCTCTTTCTGGGGCCAACGTCCTGACTTTC; CDR3: CASSPEPLSGANVLTF; V: TRBV5-1; size: few; D: NA; J: TRBJ2-6
DNA: TGTGCCAGCAGGTCTAGCGGGAGGAAGTTGTACAATGAGCAGTACTTC; CDR3: CASRSSGRKLYNEQYF; V: TRBV11-2; size: NA; D: TRBD2; J: TRBJ2-7